These T cell receptor beta chains were read from a single sample in a study of control samples from healthy donors and cancer patients. Measured with immunoSEQ multiplex PCR; TCRdb has only the in-frame clones, and not every one. Its clone listing holds fewer than 200,000 clones. Sequenced material: blood. The source is a woman younger than 45 in good health. The CDR3 runs from the conserved cysteine through the conserved F or W. A D gene is named only where the DNA matches it firmly.

>TRBV7-2|-|TRBJ1-5
CASSLTHRVGNQPQHF
TGTGCCAGCAGCTTAACTCACAGGGTGGGGAATCAGCCCCAGCATTTT
>TRBV7-9|-|TRBJ2-7
CASSASGTGSEQYF
TGTGCCAGCAGCGCCTCCGGGACCGGGAGCGAGCAGTACTTC
>TRBV28|TRBD1|TRBJ2-7
CASSSQGAGMAGGKSYEQYF
TGTGCCAGCAGTTCCCAGGGGGCGGGGATGGCTGGGGGGAAATCCTACGAGCAGTACTTC
>TRBV3-1/TRBV3-2|TRBD1|TRBJ2-1
CASSQERGRAFGGNEQFF
TGTGCCAGCAGCCAAGAGAGGGGGCGCGCATTCGGTGGGAATGAGCAGTTCTTC
>TRBV2|TRBD1|TRBJ1-1
CASSVRGRENTEAFF
TGTGCCAGCAGTGTAAGGGGGCGGGAGAACACTGAAGCTTTCTTT
>TRBV7-9|-|TRBJ1-2
CASSLGRGDPTNYGYTF
TGTGCCAGCAGCTTAGGTAGGGGGGACCCGACTAACTATGGCTACACCTTC
>TRBV6-2/TRBV6-3|-|TRBJ2-1
CASSYLKPDWNDNEQFF
TGTGCCAGCAGTTACCTGAAGCCCGATTGGAATGACAATGAGCAGTTCTTC
>TRBV2|-|TRBJ1-5
CASSETGNSNQPQHF
TGTGCCAGCAGTGAAACCGGAAATAGCAATCAGCCCCAGCATTTT
>TRBV5-3|-|TRBJ1-4
CARSLLMKKTNEKLFF
TGTGCCAGAAGCTTGTTGATGAAAAAAACTAATGAAAAACTGTTTTTT
>TRBV14|-|TRBJ2-5
CASSQDFLLGKGTQYF
TGTGCCAGCAGCCAAGACTTCCTCCTTGGAAAGGGGACCCAGTACTTC
>TRBV16|-|TRBJ2-3
CASSHPTGNTQYF
TGTGCCAGCAGCCATCCTACGGGTAATACGCAGTATTTT